The 32 T cell receptor beta chains in this list originate from one sample, sequenced in a study of beta chain features in type 1 diabetes. Of the isolated RNA, all was reverse transcribed, and so the sequenced material was expressed TCRB transcripts. TCRdb keeps only in-frame clones here, not all; method: immunoSEQ multiplex PCR. The sample comprises tens of thousands of clones, around a third of which are singletons, and about 0.42% rests with the top ten. The sample taken for sequencing was stem cell memory CD4+ T cells from blood. These receptors were taken from a woman aged 18-35 years in good health.

In its sample, this clone was seen a few times. This chain links TRBV2 with TRBJ2-3, with 16 positions matching TRBD2. Germline V gives CDR1 SNHLY, CDR2 FYNNEI. The CDR3 is made up of 16 amino acids. The J segment lost 10 bases and the V segment lost 6 bases, leaving 10 bases of the junction unmatched. CDR3 loop: CASSKAGTSGGASQYF. CDR3 nucleotide sequence: TGTGCCAGCAGCAAAGCCGGGACTAGCGGGGGGGCCTCGCAGTATTTT.

The chain employs TRBV7-6 and TRBJ1-2; no reliable D call. This CDR3 has 13 amino acids. Germline V CDR1 and CDR2: SGHVS, FNYEAQ. V was cut by 2 bases and J by 7 bases, with 11 bases left in between. The DNA of the CDR3 is TGTGCCAGCAGCTTATCCCAGAATCTTGGCTACACCTTC. This encodes CASSLSQNLGYTF. Combining the CDR3 with reference TRBV7-6 and TRBJ1-2 gives the whole variable domain GAGVSQSPRYKVTKRGQDVALRCDPISGHVSLYWYRQALGQGPEFLTYFNYEAQQDKSGLPNDRFSAERPEGSISTLTIQRTEQRDSAMYRCASSLSQNLGYTFGSGTRLTVV.

The chain has TRBV9 and TRBJ1-6; the match to TRBD1 covers 7 bases. CDR3 size: 15 residues. V shed 0 bases and J 7 bases; nucleotides not matched to a gene: 4. Germline CDR1 reads SGDLS; CDR2 reads YYNGEE. The CDR3 nucleotides read TGTGCCAGCAGCGTAGTGGCAGGGGGGAATTCACCCCTCCACTTT. This codes for CASSVVAGGNSPLHF.

This clone has just a few counts. The gene calls are TRBV7-2 and TRBJ2-5, with 11 bases aligning to TRBD2. Germline CDR1 reads SGHTA; CDR2 reads FQGNSA. This CDR3 contains 16 residues. The junction had 9 bases not matched to a gene; V was cut back by 5 bases and J by 4 bases. The CDR3 bases are TGTGCCAGCAGCGAGGGACTAGCGGCAACCTCAGAGACCCAGTACTTC. It encodes CASSEGLAATSETQYF.

The chain couples TRBV4-1 to TRBJ1-1; TRBD1 is a possible D gene (6 bases). The CDR3 contains 14 residues. With 4 bases removed from V and 0 bases from J, the gap between germline ends came to 9 bases. The germline gives CDR1 MGHRA, CDR2 YSYEKL. The CDR3 DNA follows: TGCGCCAGCAGCCGGCAGGGGATGAACACTGAAGCTTTCTTT. Translated, it gives CASSRQGMNTEAFF.

This clone appeared a few times. The chain joins TRBV5-1 to TRBJ1-2, with a possible D match to TRBD1 (6 bases). The germline gives CDR1 SGHRS, CDR2 YFSETQ. Trimming stripped 0 bases from V and 6 bases from J, with 9 bases between. This CDR3 spans 13 amino acids. The CDR3 nucleotides are TGCGCCAGCAGCTTGGTGGGGGCCGATGGCTACACCTTC. This gives the protein CASSLVGADGYTF.

This clone turned up a few times. The rearrangement links TRBV7-2 to TRBJ1-6; possible D gene TRBD1, 6 bases. Trimming took 3 bases from V and 10 from J, leaving 16 bases between them. From germline, CDR1 is SGHTA and CDR2 FQGNSA. This CDR3 region has 15 residues. CDR3 protein: CASSFPLGGQSPLHF. The CDR3 coding sequence is TGTGCCAGCAGCTTTCCCCTCGGGGGGCAATCACCCCTCCACTTT. The full variable domain, its missing parts supplied by reference TRBV7-2 and TRBJ1-6, is GAGVSQSPSNKVTEKGKDVELRCDPISGHTALYWYRQSLGQGLEFLIYFQGNSAPDKSGLPSDRFSAERTGGSVSTLTIQRTQQEDSAVYLCASSFPLGGQSPLHFGNGTRLTVT.

The V and J genes are TRBV2 and TRBJ1-2; a possible D gene is TRBD1 (5 bases). Looked up from germline, CDR1 is SNHLY and CDR2 is FYNNEI. V lost 6 bases and J lost 5, with 10 bases in between. The CDR3 runs to 12 residues. DNA of the CDR3: TGTGCCAGCAGCACAGCAGGGTATGGCTACACCTTC. This gives the protein CASSTAGYGYTF.

The CDR3 sequence is CASSRGGGDQPQHF. As DNA, the CDR3 is TGTGCCAGTAGTCGGGGCGGGGGCGATCAGCCCCAGCATTTT. The V and J genes are TRBV19 and TRBJ1-5; D perhaps matches TRBD1 (6 bases). Between the trimmed V and J ends, which lost 5 bases and 5 bases, there was a span of 13 bases. This CDR3 contains 14 residues. Germline loops: CDR1 LNHDA, CDR2 SQIVND (reference sequence).

J is TRBJ2-4 and V is TRBV19; weak D call: TRBD2 (6 bases). This CDR3 region has 16 residues. Germline values: CDR1 LNHDA, CDR2 SQIVND (reference sequence). Trimming took 6 bases from V and 3 from J, leaving 18 bases between them. The CDR3 here is CASSLDGGGDKNIQYF. CDR3 nucleotides: TGTGCCAGTAGCCTCGACGGGGGTGGGGACAAAAACATTCAGTACTTC. Together with reference TRBV19 and TRBJ2-4, the CDR3 gives the full variable domain: DGGITQSPKYLFRKEGQNVTLSCEQNLNHDAMYWYRQDPGQGLRLIYYSQIVNDFQKGDIAEGYSVSREKKESFPLTVTSAQKNPTAFYLCASSLDGGGDKNIQYFGAGTRLSVL.

A single count supports this clone. The junction departs from the called germline gene at one end, perhaps through a read error. V usage is TRBV7-7 and J usage is TRBJ2-3, with TRBD2 identical over 13 bases. CDR3 length: 16 amino acids. The germline V gene has CDR1 SSHAT and CDR2 FNYEAQ (reference sequence). CDR3 region: CASSLGLAGNTDTQYF. CDR3 sequence (DNA): TGTGCTAGCAGCTTGGGACTAGCGGGGAACACAGATACGCAGTATTTT.

V and J are TRBV18 and TRBJ2-4; D not certain. The CDR3 loop spans 15 amino acids. Germline lookup yields CDR1 KGHSH and CDR2 LQKENI. Trimming took 6 bases from V and 0 from J, leaving 12 bases between them. CDR3 sequence: CASSRDTLAKNIQYF. The CDR3 nucleotides are TGTGCCAGCTCTCGAGACACCCTAGCCAAAAACATTCAGTACTTC.

The V call is TRBV27, the J call TRBJ2-2; possible D gene TRBD2, 5 bases. V lost 2 bases, J lost 7 bases, and 11 bases lay in between. The CDR3 spans 14 residues. In germline, CDR1 is MNHEY, CDR2 SMNVEV (reference sequence). The CDR3: CASSLRELGGELFF. The CDR3 region has the DNA TGTGCCAGCAGTTTAAGGGAGTTAGGCGGGGAGCTGTTTTTT.

The chain combines TRBV4-3 with TRBJ2-1; 15 nucleotides align to TRBD2. CDR1 is LGHNA, CDR2 YSLEER, per germline. Germline trimming cut 3 bases from V and 6 bases from J; bases unmatched to any gene: 6. The CDR3 sequence is 17 residues long. CDR3 in amino acids: CASSQALGLAGGNEQFF. The DNA of the CDR3 is TGCGCCAGCAGCCAGGCGCTGGGACTAGCGGGGGGCAATGAGCAGTTCTTC.

V gene TRBV7-9 combines with J gene TRBJ2-3, with D perhaps TRBD2 (6 bases). Germline V gene sequence: CDR1 SEHNR, CDR2 FQNEAQ (reference sequence). V lost 3 bases and J lost 6, with 28 bases in between. The CDR3 length is 19 residues. CDR3 residues: CASSFGLGGNPGIADTQYF. CDR3 sequence (DNA): TGTGCCAGCAGCTTCGGGCTGGGCGGGAACCCCGGAATCGCGGATACGCAGTATTTT.

The rearrangement uses TRBV6-5 and TRBJ1-5; D is perhaps TRBD1 (6 bases). The CDR3 is 15 residues long. Germline values: CDR1 MNHEY, CDR2 SVGAGI. Trimming removed 6 bases at V and 6 bases at J, with 18 bases between. CDR3 sequence (DNA): TGTGCCAGCAGGTCCGGGGGGGGGCGAGGTCAGCCCCAGCATTTT. This translates into CASRSGGGRGQPQHF.

The V call is TRBV11-2, the J call TRBJ2-7; 10 bases are shared with TRBD1. The germline V gene has CDR1 SGHAT and CDR2 FQNNGV. J was trimmed by 3 bases and V by 3 bases; bases with no gene match: 8. The CDR3 consists of 16 residues. CDR3 sequence reads: CASSFRPRDRGYEQYF. The CDR3 DNA sequence: TGTGCCAGCAGCTTCCGACCCCGGGACAGGGGCTACGAGCAGTACTTC.

The chain couples TRBV5-1 to TRBJ2-5; no firm D call. The germline V gene has CDR1 SGHRS and CDR2 YFSETQ. The CDR3 runs 13 residues. V was shortened by 2 bases and J by 4 bases, with 9 bases between the two germline ends. CDR3 region: CASSFYPRETQYF. Written as DNA, the CDR3 is TGCGCCAGCAGCTTTTATCCCCGAGAGACCCAGTACTTC.

This clone showed up just a few times. The chain employs TRBV6-1 and TRBJ1-1; 7 nucleotides line up with TRBD1. J was trimmed by 4 bases and V by 5 bases; bases with no gene match: 1. CDR1 MNHNS and CDR2 SASEGT come from the germline V gene. The CDR3 sequence is 12 residues long. The CDR3 sequence: CASSTGATEAFF. The CDR3 DNA reads as TGTGCCAGCAGTACAGGGGCCACTGAAGCTTTCTTT.

The CDR3 protein is CASSRAGHPTLYEQYF. DNA of the CDR3: TGTGCCAGCAGCCGAGCAGGGCACCCGACCCTCTACGAGCAGTACTTC. This chain uses TRBV7-9 with TRBJ2-7, with D perhaps TRBD1 (5 bases). The V and J ends lost 5 bases and 3 bases respectively, with 20 bases between them. This CDR3 region has 16 residues. Germline CDR1 SEHNR, CDR2 FQNEAQ (reference sequence).

A few counts support this clone. The gene calls are TRBV7-2 and TRBJ1-1; perhaps TRBD1 as D (6 bases). Germline-derived CDR1 and CDR2 are SGHTA and FQGNSA. The CDR3 consists of 12 residues. The V end was cut by 6 bases, the J end by 7 bases, with 12 bases between. The chain's CDR3 is CASSPTGIEAFF. The CDR3 DNA reads as TGTGCCAGCAGTCCCACAGGGATTGAAGCTTTCTTT. Filled out from reference TRBV7-2 and TRBJ1-1, the complete variable domain reads GAGVSQSPSNKVTEKGKDVELRCDPISGHTALYWYRQSLGQGLEFLIYFQGNSAPDKSGLPSDRFSAERTGGSVSTLTIQRTQQEDSAVYLCASSPTGIEAFFGQGTRLTVV.

The chain carries TRBV18 and TRBJ1-5; D possibly corresponds to TRBD1 (6 bases). V was shortened by 5 bases and J by 0 bases, with 11 bases between the two germline ends. CDR1 KGHSH and CDR2 LQKENI come from the germline V gene. This CDR3 region has 15 residues. This CDR3 is CASSMTGYSNQPQHF. CDR3 coding DNA: TGTGCCAGCTCAATGACAGGCTATAGCAATCAGCCCCAGCATTTT. The full variable domain, completed using reference TRBV18 and TRBJ1-5, is NAGVMQNPRHLVRRRGQEARLRCSPMKGHSHVYWYRQLPEEGLKFMVYLQKENIIDESGMPKERFSAEFPKEGPSILRIQQVVRGDSAAYFCASSMTGYSNQPQHFGDGTRLSIL.

The J gene is TRBJ1-1, the V gene TRBV19; possibly TRBD1 for D (6 bases). The CDR3 has 13 amino acids. CDR1 is LNHDA and CDR2 is SQIVND in the germline V gene (reference sequence). V lost 10 bases and J lost 1, with 13 bases in between. CDR3 bases: TGTGCCACTTCAACAGGGAGGAACACTGAAGCTTTCTTT. This sequence encodes CATSTGRNTEAFF.

The CDR3 nucleotides are TGTGCCAGCATGCCCCCTGGCGGGAGAGTAGCGGGGCAGTACTTC. It specifies CASMPPGGRVAGQYF. This chain connects TRBV2 to TRBJ2-7; 7 bases match TRBD2. Trimming removed 7 bases from V and 9 bases from J; junction bases left unmatched: 18. Per germline, CDR1 SNHLY and CDR2 FYNNEI. The length of the CDR3 is 15 residues.

This clone has a handful of counts. The V gene is TRBV5-1, the J gene TRBJ2-5; 7 nucleotides agree with TRBD1. The CDR3 contains 15 residues. CDR1 is SGHRS and CDR2 is YFSETQ in the germline V gene. The J segment lost 1 base and the V segment lost 0 bases, leaving 3 bases of the junction unmatched. The CDR3 reads CASSLAWDSQETQYF. The CDR3 DNA follows: TGCGCCAGCAGCTTGGCCTGGGACAGCCAAGAGACCCAGTACTTC. Using reference TRBV5-1 and TRBJ2-5 for the parts outside the CDR3, the full variable domain is KAGVTQTPRYLIKTRGQQVTLSCSPISGHRSVSWYQQTPGQGLQFLFEYFSETQRNKGNFPGRFSGRQFSNSRSEMNVSTLELGDSALYLCASSLAWDSQETQYFGPGTRLLVL.

This rearrangement joins TRBV5-1 to TRBJ2-1, with 7 bases identical to TRBD1. J lost 3 bases, V lost 4 bases, and 10 bases had no gene match. Germline CDR1 and CDR2: SGHRS and YFSETQ. The CDR3 contains 16 residues. The CDR3 sequence: CASSLPTGRIYNEQFF. The CDR3 nucleotides read TGCGCCAGCAGCCTTCCGACAGGGCGTATCTACAATGAGCAGTTCTTC.

The CDR3 DNA sequence: TGTGCCAGCAGCGTAGCGGGGGGACAGGACTACGAGCAGTACTTC. Translation: CASSVAGGQDYEQYF. The chain employs TRBV9 and TRBJ2-5; D is perhaps TRBD1 (8 bases). The J call may be faulty, since TRBJ2-7 better matches the DNA end. Germline-derived CDR1 and CDR2 are SGDLS and YYNGEE. The CDR3 runs 15 residues.

This clone was found many times. The DNA of the CDR3 is TGTGCCAGCAGCTTAATGGGGGGACCAGATACGCAGTATTTT. This translates into CASSLMGGPDTQYF. V usage is TRBV7-9 and J usage is TRBJ2-3; a possible D gene is TRBD2 (6 bases). The CDR3 has 14 residues. The germline V gene encodes CDR1 SEHNR and CDR2 FQNEAQ (reference sequence). Deletions cut 2 bases from V and 4 bases from J, with 10 bases between.

This clone was seen a handful of times. The chain uses TRBV2 and TRBJ2-1; 9 bases agree with TRBD1. V shed 6 bases, J shed 6 bases, and the junction held 21 bases outside the gene matches. This CDR3 has 19 amino acids. CDR1 and CDR2 from the germline V gene are SNHLY and FYNNEI. The CDR3 spells CASRTGGAASGSHINEQFF. Written as DNA, the CDR3 is TGTGCCAGCAGAACAGGGGGCGCGGCTAGCGGATCCCATATCAATGAGCAGTTCTTC.

This clone was seen only a few times. The rearrangement uses TRBV10-3 and TRBJ2-6, with no clear D. The V and J ends lost 6 bases and 0 bases respectively, with 9 bases between them. CDR1 is ENHRY and CDR2 is SYGVKD in the germline V gene. The CDR3 covers 15 residues. CDR3 nucleotide sequence: TGTGCCATCAGCCCCGACAACTCTGGGGCCAACGTCCTGACTTTC. Amino acid sequence: CAISPDNSGANVLTF.

The sample holds one count of this clone. V gene TRBV6-1 combines with J gene TRBJ2-7, with D possibly TRBD1 on 6 matching bases. The germline gives CDR1 MNHNS, CDR2 SASEGT. The CDR3 consists of 14 residues. Trimming removed 5 bases at V and 1 base at J, with 12 bases between. CDR3 region: CASSSRTDSYEQYF. The CDR3 bases are TGTGCCAGCAGTTCTAGGACAGATTCCTACGAGCAGTACTTC.

The V gene is TRBV27, the J gene TRBJ2-6; the D gene is possibly TRBD1 (5 bases). The CDR3 has 16 residues. V was clipped by 6 bases and J by 1 base, with 13 bases between them. The V gene's germline CDR1 is MNHEY and CDR2 SMNVEV (reference sequence). The CDR3 here is CASSLIRGSGANVLTF. The DNA of the CDR3 is TGTGCCAGCAGCCTCATTAGGGGTTCTGGGGCCAACGTCCTGACTTTC.